This TCR beta chain was sequenced during a study of blood T cell repertoires in COVID-19. Study-wide background: Collection of acute and convalescent COVID-19 samples took place in the United States, Italy and Spain. The analysed material was cDNA or gDNA that came from T cells, B-cell-depleted T cells, or PBMCs.

The data were produced by immunoSEQ multiplex PCR, yet TCRdb's version contains in-frame clones alone and is incomplete. This table has approximately 220,000 clones, 70% to 90% appearing once. It was within 2 weeks before study entry that exposed participants met a COVID-19 case. V was shortened by 7 bases and J by 2 bases, with 21 bases between the two germline ends. The CDR3 runs 16 residues. Germline assignment: CDR1 SGHRS and CDR2 YFSETQ. The TCR originated in a woman in her twenties or thirties who had been exposed to COVID-19. This chain links TRBV5-1 with TRBJ1-2, with a tentative D call TRBD1 (5 bases). Sequenced sample: PBMCs or T cells enriched from blood (not recorded which). The CDR3 region is CASGQGSNIPNYGYTF. The CDR3 DNA reads TGCGCCAGCGGCCAGGGAAGCAACATCCCGAACTATGGCTACACCTTC.